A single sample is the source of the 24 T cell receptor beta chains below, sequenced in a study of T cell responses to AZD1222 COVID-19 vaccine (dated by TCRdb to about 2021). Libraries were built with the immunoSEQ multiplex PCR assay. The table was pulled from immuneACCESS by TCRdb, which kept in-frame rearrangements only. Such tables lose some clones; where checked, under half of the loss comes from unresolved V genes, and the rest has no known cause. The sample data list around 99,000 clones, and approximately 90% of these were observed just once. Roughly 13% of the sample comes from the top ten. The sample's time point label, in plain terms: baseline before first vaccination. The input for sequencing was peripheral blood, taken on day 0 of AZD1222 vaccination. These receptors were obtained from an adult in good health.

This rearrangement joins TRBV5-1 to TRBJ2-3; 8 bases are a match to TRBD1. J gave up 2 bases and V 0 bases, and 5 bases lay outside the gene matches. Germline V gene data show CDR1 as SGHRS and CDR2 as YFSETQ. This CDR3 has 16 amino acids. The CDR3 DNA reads TGCGCCAGCAGCTTGGTGGCAGGGGGCAACACAGATACGCAGTATTTT. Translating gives CASSLVAGGNTDTQYF.

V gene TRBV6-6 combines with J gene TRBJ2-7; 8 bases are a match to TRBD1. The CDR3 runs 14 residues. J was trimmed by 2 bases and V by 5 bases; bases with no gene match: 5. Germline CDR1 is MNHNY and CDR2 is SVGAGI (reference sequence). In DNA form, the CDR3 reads TGTGCCAGCAGTACACCGGGACAGGCCTACGAGCAGTACTTC. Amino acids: CASSTPGQAYEQYF.

The DNA of the CDR3 is TGTGCCAGCTCACAACGGACAGGGGGCAGCGCTGAAGCTTTCTTT. As protein: CASSQRTGGSAEAFF. The chain recombines TRBV18 with TRBJ1-1, with TRBD1 identical over 11 bases. This CDR3 has 15 residues. CDR1 and CDR2 from the germline V gene are KGHSH and LQKENI. V dropped 4 bases and J dropped 6; count of bases not matched to a gene: 7.

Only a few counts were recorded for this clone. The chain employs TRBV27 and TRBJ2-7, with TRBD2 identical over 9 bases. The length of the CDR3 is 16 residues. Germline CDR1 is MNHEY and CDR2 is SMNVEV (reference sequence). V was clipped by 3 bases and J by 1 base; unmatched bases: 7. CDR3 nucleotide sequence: TGTGCCAGCAGTTTCCGGATAGCGGGGGCATCCTACGAGCAGTACTTC. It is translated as CASSFRIAGASYEQYF.

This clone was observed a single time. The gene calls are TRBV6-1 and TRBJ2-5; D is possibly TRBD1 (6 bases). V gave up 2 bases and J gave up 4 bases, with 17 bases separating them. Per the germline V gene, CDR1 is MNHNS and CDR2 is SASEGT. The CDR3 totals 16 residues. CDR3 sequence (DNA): TGTGCCAGCAGTGAACAGGGGCCCTACATACCAGAGACCCAGTACTTC. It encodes CASSEQGPYIPETQYF.

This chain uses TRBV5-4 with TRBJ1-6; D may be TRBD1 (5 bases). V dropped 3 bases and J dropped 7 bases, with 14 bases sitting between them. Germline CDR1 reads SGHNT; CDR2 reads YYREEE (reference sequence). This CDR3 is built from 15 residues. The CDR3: CASSSGSFPNSPLHF. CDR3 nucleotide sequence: TGTGCCAGCAGCTCAGGGTCGTTCCCCAATTCACCCCTCCACTTT.

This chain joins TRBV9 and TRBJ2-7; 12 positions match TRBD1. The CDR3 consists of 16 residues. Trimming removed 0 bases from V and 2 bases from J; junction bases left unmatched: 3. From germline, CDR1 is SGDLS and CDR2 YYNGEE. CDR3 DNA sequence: TGTGCCAGCAGCGTAGGTGGGACAGGGGGCCCCTACGAGCAGTACTTC. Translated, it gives CASSVGGTGGPYEQYF.

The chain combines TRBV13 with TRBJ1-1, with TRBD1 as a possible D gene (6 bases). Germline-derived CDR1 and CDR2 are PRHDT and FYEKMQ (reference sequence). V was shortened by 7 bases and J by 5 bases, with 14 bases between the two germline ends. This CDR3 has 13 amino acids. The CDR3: CASTWGPSTEAFF. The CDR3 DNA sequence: TGTGCCAGCACGTGGGGGCCCTCAACTGAAGCTTTCTTT.

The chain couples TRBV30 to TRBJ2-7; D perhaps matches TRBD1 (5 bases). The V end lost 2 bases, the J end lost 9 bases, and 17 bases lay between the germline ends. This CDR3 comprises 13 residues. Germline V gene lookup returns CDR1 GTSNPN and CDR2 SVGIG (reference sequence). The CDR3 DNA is TGTGCCTGGAGTTTGGGGCCCGATAGGGCGCAGTACTTC. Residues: CAWSLGPDRAQYF.

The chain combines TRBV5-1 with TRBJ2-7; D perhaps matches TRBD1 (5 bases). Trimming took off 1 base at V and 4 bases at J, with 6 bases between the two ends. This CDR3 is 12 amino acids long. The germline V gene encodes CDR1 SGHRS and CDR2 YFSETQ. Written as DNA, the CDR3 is TGCGCCAGCAGCTTGTCAGGGTACGAGCAGTACTTC. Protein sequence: CASSLSGYEQYF.

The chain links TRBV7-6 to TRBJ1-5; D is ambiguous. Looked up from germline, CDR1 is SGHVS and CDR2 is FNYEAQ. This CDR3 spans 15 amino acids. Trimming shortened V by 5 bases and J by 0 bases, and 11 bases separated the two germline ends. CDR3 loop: CASSPDGYSNQPQHF. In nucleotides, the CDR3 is TGTGCCAGCAGCCCGGACGGTTATAGCAATCAGCCCCAGCATTTT.

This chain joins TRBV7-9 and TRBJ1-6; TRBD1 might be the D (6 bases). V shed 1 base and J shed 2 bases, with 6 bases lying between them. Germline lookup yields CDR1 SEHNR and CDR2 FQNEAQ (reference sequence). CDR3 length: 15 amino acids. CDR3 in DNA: TGTGCCAGCAGCTTAGGGGACACCTATAATTCACCCCTCCACTTT. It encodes CASSLGDTYNSPLHF.

CDR3 DNA sequence: TGCGCCAGCAGCAAGAGGACTAGCGGTCAGACCTCCTACGAGCAGTACTTC. Its translation: CASSKRTSGQTSYEQYF. The chain combines TRBV4-1 with TRBJ2-7; TRBD2 matches at 10 bases. Per the germline V gene, CDR1 is MGHRA and CDR2 is YSYEKL. CDR3 size: 17 residues. The trim removed 5 bases at V and 0 bases at J, leaving 10 bases unmatched.

The CDR3 DNA reads TGTGCCAGCACCCACGGGGGGAACACTGAAGCTTTCTTT. Encoded protein: CASTHGGNTEAFF. This sequence joins TRBV12-3 or TRBV12-4 and TRBJ1-1; perhaps TRBD1 as D (5 bases). This CDR3 region has 13 residues. The V end lost 7 bases, the J end lost 1 base, and 10 bases lay between the germline ends.

This CDR3 is CSVSSGTGGETQYF. The CDR3 nucleotides are TGCAGCGTTTCGTCAGGGACAGGGGGAGAGACCCAGTACTTC. The chain employs TRBV29-1 and TRBJ2-5; TRBD1 agrees at 11 bases. The CDR3 totals 14 residues. The V segment lost 5 bases and the J segment 4 bases; nucleotides outside the gene matches: 6. Germline-derived CDR1 and CDR2 are SQVTM and ANQGSEA.

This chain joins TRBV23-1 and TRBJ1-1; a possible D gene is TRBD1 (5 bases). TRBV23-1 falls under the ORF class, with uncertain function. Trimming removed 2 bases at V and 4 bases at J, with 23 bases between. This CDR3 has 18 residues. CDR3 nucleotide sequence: TGCGCCAGCAGTCAACTCAATTGGGACGGGGAGCGCCCCACTGAAGCTTTCTTT. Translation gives CASSQLNWDGERPTEAFF.

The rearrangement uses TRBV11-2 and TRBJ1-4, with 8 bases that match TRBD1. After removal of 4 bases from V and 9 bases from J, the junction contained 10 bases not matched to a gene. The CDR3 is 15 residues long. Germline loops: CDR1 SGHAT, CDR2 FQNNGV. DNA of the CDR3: TGTGCCAGCAGCTCCCTGAGGACAGGGCGCCAAAAACTGTTTTTT. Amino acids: CASSSLRTGRQKLFF. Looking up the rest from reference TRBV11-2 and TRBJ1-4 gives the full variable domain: EAGVAQSPRYKIIEKRQSVAFWCNPISGHATLYWYQQILGQGPKLLIQFQNNGVVDDSQLPKDRFSAERLKGVDSTLKIQPAKLEDSAVYLCASSSLRTGRQKLFFGSGTQLSVL.

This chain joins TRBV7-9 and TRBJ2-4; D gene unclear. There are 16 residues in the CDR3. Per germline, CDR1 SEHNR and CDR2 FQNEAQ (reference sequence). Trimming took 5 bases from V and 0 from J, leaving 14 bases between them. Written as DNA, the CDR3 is TGTGCCAGCAGCCCTTCTAGGGCCCTAGCCAAAAACATTCAGTACTTC. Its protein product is CASSPSRALAKNIQYF.

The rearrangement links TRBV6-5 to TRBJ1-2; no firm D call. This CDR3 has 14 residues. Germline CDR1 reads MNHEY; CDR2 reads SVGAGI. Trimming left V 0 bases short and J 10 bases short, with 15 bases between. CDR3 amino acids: CASSYSPPFLDYTF. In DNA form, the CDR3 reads TGTGCCAGCAGTTACTCACCCCCCTTTTTAGACTACACCTTC.

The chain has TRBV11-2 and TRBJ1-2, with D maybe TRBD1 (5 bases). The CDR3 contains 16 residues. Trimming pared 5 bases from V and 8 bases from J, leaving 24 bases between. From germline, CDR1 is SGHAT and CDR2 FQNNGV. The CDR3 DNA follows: TGTGCCAGCAGCCCAATACGGGGGAGGGGATCTGAAGGCTACACCTTC. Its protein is CASSPIRGRGSEGYTF.

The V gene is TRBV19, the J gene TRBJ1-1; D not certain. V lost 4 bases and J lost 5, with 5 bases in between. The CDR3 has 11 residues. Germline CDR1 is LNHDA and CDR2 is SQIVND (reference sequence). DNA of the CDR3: TGTGCCAGTAGTAAGTGGACTGAAGCTTTCTTT. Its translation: CASSKWTEAFF.

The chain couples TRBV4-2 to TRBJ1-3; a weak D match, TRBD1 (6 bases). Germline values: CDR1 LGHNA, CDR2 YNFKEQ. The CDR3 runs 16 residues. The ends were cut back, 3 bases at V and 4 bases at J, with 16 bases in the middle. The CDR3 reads CASSQSHGGSGNTIYF. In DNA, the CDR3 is TGTGCCAGCAGCCAGAGCCACGGGGGCTCGGGAAACACCATATATTTT.

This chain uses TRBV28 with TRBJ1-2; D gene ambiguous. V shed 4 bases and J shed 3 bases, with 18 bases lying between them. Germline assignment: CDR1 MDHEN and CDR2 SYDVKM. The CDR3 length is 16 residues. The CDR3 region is CASSSIGSIHYYGYTF. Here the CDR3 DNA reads TGTGCCAGCAGTTCGATTGGGTCCATCCACTACTATGGCTACACCTTC.

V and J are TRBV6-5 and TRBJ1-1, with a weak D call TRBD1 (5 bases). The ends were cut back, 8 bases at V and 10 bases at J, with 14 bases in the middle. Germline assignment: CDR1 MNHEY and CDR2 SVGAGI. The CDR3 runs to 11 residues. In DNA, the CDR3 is TGTGCCAGCGAACCGGCCAGGGTAGCTTTCTTT. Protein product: CASEPARVAFF.